This T cell receptor (beta chain) was captured in a study of CD8+ T cells in alopecia areata. At the level of the study: Among treated patients, oral tofacitinib was administered at 5 to 10 mg twice daily. The duration of tofacitinib was 6 to 18 months, with 6 months off drug afterward. Study-wide results and caveats: Alphabeta T cells residing in normal skin are also sequenced in scalp samples.

Sampling of alopecia areata patients yielded lesional scalp punch biopsies as well as peripheral blood. Investigators isolated RNA and reverse transcribed it into cDNA to act as the sequencing template. Sequencing used immunoSEQ multiplex PCR; TCRdb keeps in-frame clones, though not all of them. The sample has 150,000 to 200,000 clones, about 70% seen once. As for this clone: Its antigen is unknown.

Per germline, CDR1 MNHEY and CDR2 SVGAGI. V shed 2 bases and J shed 4 bases, with 13 bases lying between them. CDR3 size: 15 residues. The sequence was obtained from a human donor with alopecia areata. Sequencing used CD8+ T cells sorted from blood, obtained at week 0. V and J are TRBV6-5 and TRBJ2-3; D tentatively fits TRBD1 or TRBD2 (5 bases each). In nucleotides, the CDR3 is TGTGCCAGCAGTTACCGGGAACCCAGGGCAGATACGCAGTATTTT. It specifies CASSYREPRADTQYF.